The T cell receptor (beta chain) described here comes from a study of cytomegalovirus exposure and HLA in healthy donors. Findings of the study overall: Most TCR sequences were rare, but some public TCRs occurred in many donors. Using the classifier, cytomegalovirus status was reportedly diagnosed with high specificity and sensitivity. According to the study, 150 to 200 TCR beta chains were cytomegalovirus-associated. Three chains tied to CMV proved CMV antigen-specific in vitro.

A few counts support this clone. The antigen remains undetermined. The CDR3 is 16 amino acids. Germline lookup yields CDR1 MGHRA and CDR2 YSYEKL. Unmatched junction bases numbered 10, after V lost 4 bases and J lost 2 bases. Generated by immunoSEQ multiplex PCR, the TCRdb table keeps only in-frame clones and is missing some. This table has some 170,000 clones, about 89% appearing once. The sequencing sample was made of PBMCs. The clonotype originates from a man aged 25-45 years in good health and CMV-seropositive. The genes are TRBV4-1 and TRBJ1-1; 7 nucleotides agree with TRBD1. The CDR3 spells CASSPLHRDSNTEAFF. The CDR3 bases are TGCGCCAGCAGCCCTCTACACCGGGACAGTAACACTGAAGCTTTCTTT.